This T cell receptor beta chain is drawn from a study of T cells in Graves' hyperthyroidism and ophthalmopathy. Overall study context: Peripheral blood sampling occurred at initial diagnosis, before any treatment.

CDR1 and CDR2 from the germline V gene are LNHNV and YYDKDF (reference sequence). The CDR3 is 15 amino acids. Trimming took 3 bases from V and 4 from J, leaving 15 bases between them. Amplification of TCR beta CDR3 regions was performed using RNA transcripts as template. The HTBI set primed first-round TCR CDR3 RT-PCR. TCRdb re-analysed the multiplex PCR reads in MiXCR, keeping a single row per CDR3 protein. Seen here are 400,000 to 550,000 distinct CDR3 sequences, approximately 25% observed once, and the top ten hold approximately 11%. This clonotype has only a few counts. This may be a read error: a much more frequent sequence differs by one nucleotide.

This chain joins TRBV15 and TRBJ2-5; possibly TRBD2 for D (7 bases). Sequencing was carried out using blood. This receptor was taken from a woman younger than 45 with Graves' ophthalmopathy. CDR3 sequence: CATSSDGGPRETQYF. For the CDR3, the DNA is TGTGCCACCAGCAGCGACGGGGGGCCTCGAGAGACCCAGTACTTC.